Listed below are T cell receptor beta chains from one sample, sequenced in a study of vaccination and CD4 T cells after COVID-19. Which antigens these TCRs recognize remains unknown. TCRdb recomputed calls from the PCR reads with MiXCR, one row per CDR3 protein. The sample holds around 26,000 distinct CDR3 sequences, under 70% seen once. The specimen was CD4+ T cells from blood, cultured in vitro, collected after SARS-CoV-2 vaccination. The source is a human donor who received a COVID-19 vaccine. Both conserved end residues are part of each CDR3. The order of the fields is J gene, CDR3 length, clone size, V gene, D gene, CDR3 DNA, CDR3 protein. The D gene is left open where the match is weak. Only part of the rows carry a size: once, few, many, or a class if the clone is expanded.

TRBJ2-1 16 - TRBV7-2 TRBD2 TGTGCCAGCAGCTTAGGGACTAGCGGTCATAACAATGAGCAGTTCTTC CASSLGTSGHNNEQFF
TRBJ1-1 12 - TRBV30 - TGTGCCTGGGGGAAGGGGAGCACTGAAGCTTTCTTT CAWGKGSTEAFF
TRBJ1-6 14 few TRBV2 TRBD1 TGTGCCAGCAGTGCGACAGGGGGCCGATCACCCCTCCACTTT CASSATGGRSPLHF
TRBJ1-4 18 - TRBV27 - TGTGCCAGCAGCCCTTTTCGGGATTTCAGATCCGTTAATGAAAAACTGTTTTTT CASSPFRDFRSVNEKLFF
TRBJ2-2 13 once TRBV7-2 - TGTGCCAGCAGCCCCCGAAACACCGGGGAGCTGTTTTTT CASSPRNTGELFF
TRBJ2-5 14 - TRBV25-1 TRBD2 TGTGCCAGCAGTGCGGGAGGGGGCCAAGAGACCCAGTACTTC CASSAGGGQETQYF
TRBJ1-1 15 - TRBV6-1 TRBD1 TGTGCCAGCATTTGGACAGGTAGGGTGAACACTGAAGCTTTCTTT CASIWTGRVNTEAFF
TRBJ2-1 16 - TRBV5-4 TRBD2 TGTGCCAGCAGCATTGCCGGGACTAGCGGGGGTATTGAGCAGTTCTTC CASSIAGTSGGIEQFF
TRBJ1-1 13 - TRBV6-2/TRBV6-3 - TGTGCCAGCAGACTAATAATGGGGGCTGAAGCTTTCTTT CASRLIMGAEAFF
TRBJ2-2 15 few TRBV6-1 - TGTGCCAGCAACCTACGGACACGTAACACCGGGGAGCTGTTTTTT CASNLRTRNTGELFF
TRBJ1-2 15 - TRBV6-5 - TGTGCCAGCAGTTACTCCCAGGGCGCTAACTATGGCTACACCTTC CASSYSQGANYGYTF
TRBJ2-2 16 - TRBV11-3 TRBD2 TGTGCCAGCAGCTTAGGATCCCGGGGGGAGGTCTCGGAGCTGTTTTTT CASSLGSRGEVSELFF
TRBJ2-5 15 - TRBV12-3/TRBV12-4 TRBD2 TGTGCCAGCAGTACCGGGACTAGCGGGGGGGAGACCCAGTACTTC CASSTGTSGGETQYF
TRBJ2-3 15 - TRBV20-1 - TGCAGTGCTAGTTTTCGGCAGGGTGTTAAAGATACGCAGTATTTT CSASFRQGVKDTQYF
TRBJ1-5 16 - TRBV7-2 TRBD1 TGTGCCAGCAGCTTGAGACAGGGGGCTAGCAATCAGCCCCAGCATTTT CASSLRQGASNQPQHF
TRBJ1-2 17 - TRBV2 - TGTGCCAGCAGGGGGTTAACAGGGTATAAGATTAACTATGGCTACACCTTC CASRGLTGYKINYGYTF
TRBJ2-3 15 few TRBV30 TRBD2 TGTGCCTGGAGTAAGGCTAGCGGACTCACAGATACGCAGTATTTT CAWSKASGLTDTQYF
TRBJ2-5 16 - TRBV7-3 TRBD2 TGTGCCAGCAGCTACGGACTAGCGGGGGCACAAGAGACCCAGTACTTC CASSYGLAGAQETQYF
TRBJ1-3 11 few TRBV19 - TGTGCCCTTAACTCTGGAAACACCATATATTTT CALNSGNTIYF
TRBJ2-2 15 once TRBV7-9 - TGTGCCAGCCCCCTCGGGGAGGTGGGGACCGGGGAGCTGTTTTTT CASPLGEVGTGELFF
TRBJ2-5 13 - TRBV14 - TGTGCCAGCAGCCAAGGGCTAAAAGAGACCCAGTACTTC CASSQGLKETQYF
TRBJ2-7 13 - TRBV7-9 TRBD1 TGTGCCAGCAGTTTTAACAGGGGCTACGAGCAGTACTTC CASSFNRGYEQYF
TRBJ2-7 14 - TRBV6-1 - TGTGCCAGCTCGCCGGACATCGGCTCCTACGAGCAGTACTTC CASSPDIGSYEQYF
TRBJ1-6 15 - TRBV6-1 - TGTGCCAGCCAGGGAACCGGCTCCTATAATTCACCCCTCCACTTT CASQGTGSYNSPLHF